This T cell receptor (beta chain) comes out of a study of control samples from healthy donors and cancer patients. Libraries were prepared by immunoSEQ multiplex PCR; TCRdb keeps only in-frame clonotypes and omits some of them. The sample lists 54,000 or so clones, approximately 95% occurring once. Trimming cost V 1 base and J 2 bases; bases outside gene matches: 8. Per the germline V gene, CDR1 is SGHTA and CDR2 is FQGNSA. This CDR3 comprises 16 residues. The J gene is TRBJ2-7, the V gene TRBV7-2, with 7 bases matching TRBD2. The receptor was isolated from a man aged 25 to 40 in good health. The sample consisted of blood. Written as DNA, the CDR3 is TGTGCCAGCAGCTTAGATTCCGGGAGGAGGGCCTACGAGCAGTACTTC. Translation gives CASSLDSGRRAYEQYF.